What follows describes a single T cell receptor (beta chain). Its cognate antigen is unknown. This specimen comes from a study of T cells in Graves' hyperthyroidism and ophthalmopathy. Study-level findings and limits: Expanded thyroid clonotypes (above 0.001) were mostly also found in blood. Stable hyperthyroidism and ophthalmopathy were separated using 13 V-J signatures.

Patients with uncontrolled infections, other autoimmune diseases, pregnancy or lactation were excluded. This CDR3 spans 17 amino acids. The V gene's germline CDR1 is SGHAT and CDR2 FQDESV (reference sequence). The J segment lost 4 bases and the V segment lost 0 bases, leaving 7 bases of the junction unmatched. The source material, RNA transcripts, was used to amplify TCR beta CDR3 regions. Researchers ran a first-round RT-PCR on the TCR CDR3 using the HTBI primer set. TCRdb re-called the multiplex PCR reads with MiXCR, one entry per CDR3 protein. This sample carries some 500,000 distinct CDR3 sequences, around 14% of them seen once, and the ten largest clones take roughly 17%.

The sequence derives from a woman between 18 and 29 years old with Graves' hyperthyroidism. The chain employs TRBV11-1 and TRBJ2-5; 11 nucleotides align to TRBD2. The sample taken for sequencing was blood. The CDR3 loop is CASSLALTSGEGETQYF. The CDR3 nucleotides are TGTGCCAGCAGCTTAGCGTTGACTAGCGGGGAGGGAGAGACCCAGTACTTC.